This TCR beta chain was retrieved from a study of CD4+ T cells in melanoma. Findings and caveats of the study: Diverse differentiation states were reported for melanoma neoantigen-specific CD4+ T cells.

This clone was observed a handful of times. Its specificity is unknown. TCRdb's table, derived via immunoSEQ multiplex PCR, lists solely in-frame clones and lacks some. The table has some 15,000 clones, approximately 63% seen once. The clonotype originates from a human donor with melanoma. Sequenced material: cells from a culture (not recorded whether cultured in vitro).

Written as DNA, the CDR3 is TGCAGCGTTGTGACGGGGGATACGCAGTATTTT. It specifies CSVVTGDTQYF. The chain couples TRBV29-1 to TRBJ2-3; D perhaps matches TRBD2 (5 bases). The CDR3 spans 11 residues. Germline V CDR1 and CDR2: SQVTM, ANQGSEA. Trimming shortened V by 4 bases and J by 6 bases, and 8 bases separated the two germline ends.